The present TCR beta chain was sequenced within a study of radiation and T cells in renal cell carcinoma. Study observations and caveats: Tumor samples were small regions of approximately 0.9 g. Dominant CDR3 motifs occupied more repertoire in irradiated than control tumors.

Treatment noted: treatment-naive control, cytoreductive nephrectomy. Control samples are tumors resected by cytoreductive nephrectomy without prior radiation. Clear cell pathology was present in this patient's renal cell carcinoma. Here immunoSEQ multiplex PCR was the method, and the copy in TCRdb shows in-frame clones only, minus some. The table includes about 23,000 clones, nearly 60% detected once. As to this clone: The antigen remains unidentified.

Germline CDR1 reads KGHSH; CDR2 reads LQKENI. V shed 0 bases, J shed 9 bases, and the junction held 5 bases outside the gene matches. The CDR3 spans 15 residues. The clonotype comes from a man between 40 and 49 years old with renal cell carcinoma. The sequencing used tumor tissue, collected from a patient whose treatment was nephrectomy without radiotherapy. This chain joins TRBV18 and TRBJ1-4, with 9 nucleotides matching TRBD1. CDR3 in DNA: TGTGCCAGCTCACCACCGGGACAGGGTCATCAAAAACTGTTTTTT. It yields the protein CASSPPGQGHQKLFF.